The 17 T cell receptor beta chains reported below all come from one sample, sequenced in a study of T-cell reconstitution after alpha-beta-depleted transplantation in children. For TCRbeta, the library was prepared with unique molecular identifiers. TCRdb itself ran the PCR reads through MiXCR, one entry per CDR3 protein. The profile shows roughly 190,000 distinct CDR3 sequences, 13% to 15% of them singletons. This sample comprised PBMCs from the stem cell graft donor, obtained from the stem cell graft. The receptors originated from a human donor who donated a stem cell graft to a child with acute lymphoblastic leukemia.

This clonotype came up many times. The V call is TRBV29-1, the J call TRBJ2-2, with 7 bases that match TRBD2. Germline V lookup: CDR1 SQVTM, CDR2 ANQGSEA. J lost 6 bases, V lost 6 bases, and 13 bases had no gene match. CDR3 size: 15 residues. The DNA for the CDR3 is TGCAGCGTCCTTGACGCGGGAGTAGGTGCCGGGGAGCTGTTTTTT. This encodes CSVLDAGVGAGELFF.

There are many counts of this clonotype. The chain recombines TRBV11-2 with TRBJ2-7, with TRBD2 matching over 8 bases. Unmatched junction bases numbered 9, after V lost 6 bases and J lost 2 bases. The CDR3 has 15 amino acids. Germline V gene data show CDR1 as SGHAT and CDR2 as FQNNGV. CDR3 DNA sequence: TGTGCCAGCAGGTCCACGGGACTAGTTCCCTACGAGCAGTACTTC. This translates into CASRSTGLVPYEQYF.

The J gene is TRBJ2-5, the V gene TRBV7-9; maybe TRBD2 (6 bases). Germline CDR1 and CDR2: SEHNR and FQNEAQ (reference sequence). The CDR3 is made up of 17 amino acids. V lost 1 base and J 5 bases, leaving 20 bases between the germline ends. CDR3: CASSLVGRRGFRETQYF. CDR3 sequence (DNA): TGTGCCAGCAGCTTAGTAGGTCGGCGGGGTTTTCGGGAGACCCAGTACTTC.

This clonotype was seen ten or more times. At one boundary the junction diverges from the germline segment, which might be a read error. The gene calls are TRBV28 and TRBJ1-1, with D maybe TRBD1 (6 bases). Germline V CDR1 and CDR2: MDHEN, SYDVKM. This CDR3 comprises 14 residues. DNA for the CDR3: TGTGCCAGCAGTTTGGCGGGAACGGGGGCAATTATAATCTTT. It translates to CASSLAGTGAIIIF. Looking up the rest from reference TRBV28 and TRBJ1-1 gives the full variable domain: DVKVTQSSRYLVKRTGEKVFLECVQDMDHENMFWYRQDPGLGLRLIYFSYDVKMKEKGDIPEGYSVSREKKERFSLILESASTNQTSMYLCASSLAGTGAIIIFGQGTRLTVV.

A note on this clonotype: Germline is not matched at one junction end, which may reflect a read error. V usage is TRBV20-1 and J usage is TRBJ2-2; 7 bases match TRBD1. This CDR3 region has 15 residues. CDR1 is DFQATT, CDR2 SNEGSKA, per germline (reference sequence). This CDR3 reads CSARAGTANTGELFF. The CDR3 nucleotides are TGCAGTGCCAGAGCCGGGACAGCGAACACCGGGGAGCTGTTTTTT.

The chain employs TRBV11-2 and TRBJ1-2; TRBD1 might be the D (5 bases). This CDR3 spans 13 amino acids. V lost 5 bases and J lost 8, with 15 bases in between. The germline V gene has CDR1 SGHAT and CDR2 FQNNGV. The CDR3 sequence: CASSPDGGGGYTF. The CDR3 DNA sequence: TGTGCCAGCAGCCCCGACGGGGGAGGGGGCTACACCTTC.

This clonotype was seen repeatedly, ten times or more. The chain combines TRBV7-8 with TRBJ2-3; 7 bases map to TRBD2. CDR3 length: 13 residues. V shed 5 bases and J 3 bases; nucleotides not matched to a gene: 2. CDR1 is SGHVS and CDR2 is FQNEAQ in the germline V gene. CDR3 region: CASSRSGTDTQYF. As DNA, the CDR3 is TGTGCCAGCAGCCGTAGCGGGACAGATACGCAGTATTTT.

This clonotype was counted ten times or more. The chain links TRBV13 to TRBJ2-4; D is unclear. Between the trimmed V and J ends, which lost 5 bases and 1 base, there was a span of 12 bases. The CDR3 spans 15 residues. Per the germline V gene, CDR1 is PRHDT and CDR2 is FYEKMQ (reference sequence). CDR3: CASSARPGAKNIQYF. CDR3 bases: TGTGCCAGCAGCGCACGACCAGGCGCCAAAAACATTCAGTACTTC.

V and J are TRBV20-1 and TRBJ2-7, with a possible D match to TRBD2 (6 bases). The CDR3 is 16 residues long. CDR1 and CDR2 from the germline V gene are DFQATT and SNEGSKA (reference sequence). The V end was cut by 0 bases, the J end by 2 bases, with 17 bases between. CDR3 DNA: TGCAGTGCTAGAGATCCTGGGGCGGGACCCCCCTACGAGCAGTACTTC. This encodes CSARDPGAGPPYEQYF.

J is TRBJ1-1 and V is TRBV3-1; the D gene is possibly TRBD1 (6 bases). Germline V gives CDR1 LGHDT, CDR2 YNNKEL (reference sequence). The CDR3 has 14 amino acids. Trimming took 3 bases from V and 6 from J, leaving 14 bases between them. CDR3 sequence reads: CASSQVDRLAEAFF. The CDR3 nucleotides are TGTGCCAGCAGCCAGGTAGACAGGCTTGCTGAAGCTTTCTTT.

This clonotype was picked up many times. This chain joins TRBV12-3 or TRBV12-4 and TRBJ2-5; no reliable D call. The CDR3 length is 17 residues. The V end lost 5 bases, the J end lost 5 bases, and 24 bases lay between the germline ends. The CDR3 nucleotides read TGTGCCAGCAGTAACCTTGAGCTCTTTACTGTAACGGAGACCCAGTACTTC. Its translation is CASSNLELFTVTETQYF.

The V and J genes are TRBV7-6 and TRBJ2-5; maybe TRBD1 (5 bases). Germline lookup yields CDR1 SGHVS and CDR2 FNYEAQ. The CDR3 loop spans 15 amino acids. V shed 5 bases and J shed 1 base, with 14 bases lying between them. The CDR3 protein is CASSPMGQFQETQYF. The CDR3 coding sequence is TGTGCCAGCAGCCCAATGGGGCAGTTCCAAGAGACCCAGTACTTC.

This clonotype was detected a few times. The chain links TRBV4-1 to TRBJ2-6, with D possibly TRBD2 on 6 matching bases. CDR3 length: 19 residues. V was cut by 1 base and J by 4 bases, with 20 bases left in between. Germline-derived CDR1 and CDR2 are MGHRA and YSYEKL. Here the CDR3 reads CASSQGRVGGKSGANVLTF. The CDR3 region has the DNA TGCGCCAGCAGCCAAGGTCGAGTTGGGGGGAAATCCGGGGCCAACGTCCTGACTTTC.

This clonotype was counted once. The rearrangement uses TRBV12-3 or TRBV12-4 and TRBJ1-5; D might be TRBD1 (6 bases). CDR3 length: 13 amino acids. The V end lost 8 bases, the J end lost 3 bases, and 11 bases lay between the germline ends. CDR3: CASGGQINQPQHF. In nucleotides, the CDR3 is TGTGCCAGCGGAGGACAGATCAATCAGCCCCAGCATTTT.

This clonotype has at least ten counts. The rearrangement links TRBV20-1 to TRBJ2-7; 9 bases agree with TRBD1. Germline V lookup: CDR1 DFQATT, CDR2 SNEGSKA (reference sequence). After removal of 0 bases from V and 1 base from J, the junction contained 4 bases not matched to a gene. CDR3 length: 15 amino acids. CDR3 nucleotides: TGCAGTGCTAGAGACCTGACAGGGGGATCCTACGAGCAGTACTTC. This translates into CSARDLTGGSYEQYF.

This clonotype occurred a few times. J is TRBJ2-1 and V is TRBV28; 8 nucleotides line up with TRBD2. The CDR3 is made up of 16 amino acids. J gave up 3 bases and V 6 bases, and 10 bases lay outside the gene matches. Germline V gene sequence: CDR1 MDHEN, CDR2 SYDVKM. The CDR3 here is CASSSGTSSRYNEQFF. The CDR3 DNA follows: TGTGCCAGCAGCTCCGGGACTAGTTCCCGCTACAATGAGCAGTTCTTC.

This clonotype was detected many times. CDR3 DNA: TGTGCCAGCAGCTTAGTGGGGCTTGAAGCTTTCTTT. It yields the protein CASSLVGLEAFF. The V and J genes are TRBV7-2 and TRBJ1-1, with D perhaps matching TRBD1 (5 bases). The germline CDR1 and CDR2 sequences are SGHTA and FQGNSA. With 1 base removed from V and 7 bases from J, the gap between germline ends came to 7 bases. CDR3 length: 12 amino acids. The full variable domain, completed using reference TRBV7-2 and TRBJ1-1, is GAGVSQSPSNKVTEKGKDVELRCDPISGHTALYWYRQSLGQGLEFLIYFQGNSAPDKSGLPSDRFSAERTGGSVSTLTIQRTQQEDSAVYLCASSLVGLEAFFGQGTRLTVV.